This entry lists 14 T cell receptor beta chains sequenced from one sample in a study of T cell repertoires and leukemia-associated antigens. These receptors lack a known antigen. TCRdb re-derived calls from the 5' RACE reads in MiXCR, one entry per CDR3 protein. Here the sample spans 11,000 or so distinct CDR3 sequences, under 55% being singletons. The specimen was CD3+ T cells sorted from blood and cultured. These receptors all come from a female donor in good health.

This clonotype has just one count. A read error is likely, as this CDR3 ends without the conserved phenylalanine or tryptophan. This sequence joins TRBV5-5 and TRBJ2-1; weak D call: TRBD2 (5 bases). The germline CDR1 and CDR2 sequences are SGHKS and YYEKEE (reference sequence). There are 15 residues in the CDR3. The V end was cut by 4 bases, the J end by 8 bases, with 19 bases between. CDR3 region: CASSGSGIGYDEQFL. The CDR3 bases are TGTGCCAGCAGCGGGTCCGGGATCGGTTATGATGAGCAGTTCCTC.

The sample holds one count of this clonotype. An end of the junction differs from the germline gene, which may be a read error. The CDR3 DNA is TGTGCCTGCAGTTCATCAGAGAACACTGAAGCTTTCTTT. It specifies CACSSSENTEAFF. The rearrangement joins TRBV28 to TRBJ1-1, with D unclear. CDR1 is MDHEN and CDR2 is SYDVKM in the germline V gene. The CDR3 extends over 13 amino acids.

The chain carries TRBV4-3 and TRBJ2-2, with 12 bases fitting TRBD2. Germline lookup yields CDR1 LGHNA and CDR2 YSLEER. The CDR3 contains 17 residues. Trimming removed 6 bases from V and 5 bases from J; junction bases left unmatched: 10. CDR3 coding DNA: TGCGCCAGCAGTCGAGGACTAGCGGGACCACGGACCGGGGAGCTGTTTTTT. Protein: CASSRGLAGPRTGELFF.

V usage is TRBV6-6 and J usage is TRBJ2-2; TRBD2 matches 10 bases. V gave up 2 bases and J gave up 5 bases; unmatched junction bases: 11. CDR1 and CDR2 from the germline V gene are MNHNY and SVGAGI (reference sequence). This CDR3 spans 18 amino acids. The CDR3 sequence: CASSYGRLAGPVTGELFF. The CDR3 DNA reads TGTGCCAGCAGTTACGGGAGACTAGCGGGTCCGGTTACCGGGGAGCTGTTTTTT.

On this clonotype itself: At one of its ends the junction is not consistent with the germline gene, which may arise from a read error. The CDR3 spells CASSSQGQGAYDYTF. The CDR3 nucleotides are TGTGCCAGCAGCAGCCAGGGACAGGGGGCCTATGACTACACCTTC. V is TRBV7-2 and J is TRBJ1-2; 12 nucleotides align to TRBD1. The V gene's germline CDR1 is SGHTA and CDR2 FQGNSA. CDR3 length: 15 residues.

This clonotype has only a few counts. The chain couples TRBV20-1 to TRBJ2-7, with 10 bases that match TRBD2. J was trimmed by 4 bases and V by 4 bases; bases with no gene match: 7. The CDR3 covers 14 residues. Germline lookup yields CDR1 DFQATT and CDR2 SNEGSKA (reference sequence). The CDR3 coding sequence is TGCAGTGCTACCGAAGCGGGAGGGACGTACGAGCAGTACTTC. Its translation: CSATEAGGTYEQYF.

As concerns this clonotype: Relative to the germline gene, one junction end is altered; a read error may explain this. This chain uses TRBV7-7 with TRBJ1-4; unclear D gene. Germline-derived CDR1 and CDR2 are SSHAT and FNYEAQ (reference sequence). The CDR3 loop spans 13 amino acids. The CDR3 loop is CASSLRTGEKLFF. As DNA, the CDR3 is TGTGCTAGCAGCCTCCGCACCGGCGAAAAACTGTTTTTT. Together with reference TRBV7-7 and TRBJ1-4, the CDR3 gives the full variable domain: GAGVSQSPRYKVTKRGQDVTLRCDPISSHATLYWYQQALGQGPEFLTYFNYEAQPDKSGLPSDRFSAERPEGSISTLTIQRTEQRDSAMYRCASSLRTGEKLFFGSGTQLSVL.

This clonotype is deemed medium-sized. The V gene is TRBV7-8, the J gene TRBJ2-1; 10 bases match TRBD2. Germline CDR1 reads SGHVS; CDR2 reads FQNEAQ. V gave up 4 bases and J gave up 1 base; unmatched junction bases: 10. This CDR3 is 18 amino acids long. The CDR3 region is CASSSRGLAESSYNEQFF. The CDR3 coding sequence is TGTGCCAGCAGCTCCCGAGGACTAGCGGAGAGTTCCTACAATGAGCAGTTCTTC.

V and J are TRBV30 and TRBJ2-7, with 10 bases aligning to TRBD2. This CDR3 is 16 amino acids long. V was pared by 3 bases and J by 2 bases, with 10 bases of the junction left unmatched. CDR1 is GTSNPN and CDR2 is SVGIG in the germline V gene (reference sequence). The CDR3 sequence is CAWSPRTSGIAYEQYF. The DNA for the CDR3 is TGTGCCTGGAGCCCCAGAACTAGCGGGATTGCCTACGAGCAGTACTTC.

The table lists this clonotype with many counts. This chain joins TRBV4-2 and TRBJ2-2, with 10 bases matching TRBD2. This CDR3 region has 15 residues. In germline, CDR1 is LGHNA, CDR2 YNFKEQ. Trimming took 5 bases from V and 4 from J; bases not matched to a gene: 4. The CDR3 reads CASSDSGRSTGELFF. CDR3 coding DNA: TGTGCCAGCAGCGATAGCGGGAGGAGCACCGGGGAGCTGTTTTTT.

This clonotype showed up just a few times. The rearrangement uses TRBV7-8 and TRBJ2-5; D is perhaps TRBD2 (5 bases). The V end was cut by 4 bases, the J end by 4 bases, with 22 bases between. The CDR3 is made up of 17 amino acids. Germline V gives CDR1 SGHVS, CDR2 FQNEAQ. CDR3 protein: CASSSAGGSARRETQYF. CDR3 bases: TGTGCCAGCAGCTCTGCGGGTGGGAGTGCGAGACGAGAGACCCAGTACTTC.

This clonotype has a handful of counts. A read error may be the cause here, since a much bigger clone is one base away. The chain employs TRBV4-3 and TRBJ2-7; TRBD2 matches 7 bases. The CDR3 consists of 16 residues. The J segment lost 0 bases and the V segment lost 3 bases, leaving 8 bases of the junction unmatched. Germline CDR1 is LGHNA and CDR2 is YSLEER. The CDR3, as DNA: TGCGCCAGCAGCCACAGCGGGACTCGGGGCTCCTACGAGCAGTACTTC. As protein: CASSHSGTRGSYEQYF.

As regards this clonotype: At one boundary the junction diverges from the germline segment, which might be a read error. This chain connects TRBV20-1 to TRBJ2-3, with TRBD2 matching 8 bases. Germline V gene sequence: CDR1 DFQATT, CDR2 SNEGSKA (reference sequence). The CDR3 runs 14 residues. In DNA form, the CDR3 reads TGCAGTGCTCGTATAGCGGGACCCACGGATACGCGGTATTTT. Translated: CSARIAGPTDTRYF.

For this clonotype: An end of the junction differs from the germline gene, which may be a read error. The chain combines TRBV10-3 with TRBJ1-1, with TRBD1 as a possible D gene (5 bases). CDR3 size: 13 residues. Germline CDR1 is ENHRY and CDR2 is SYGVKD. The chain's CDR3 is CAISVRGDTEVFF. The CDR3, as DNA: TGTGCCATCAGCGTCCGGGGCGACACTGAAGTTTTCTTT.